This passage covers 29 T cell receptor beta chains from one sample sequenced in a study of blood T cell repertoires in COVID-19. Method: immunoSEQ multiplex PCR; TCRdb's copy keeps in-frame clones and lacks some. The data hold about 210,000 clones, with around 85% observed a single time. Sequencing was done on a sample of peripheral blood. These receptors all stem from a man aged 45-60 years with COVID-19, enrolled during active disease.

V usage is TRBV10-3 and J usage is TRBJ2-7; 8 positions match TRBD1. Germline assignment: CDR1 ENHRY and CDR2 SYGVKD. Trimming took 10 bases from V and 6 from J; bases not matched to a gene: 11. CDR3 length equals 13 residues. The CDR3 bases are TGTGCCACTACCGGGACAGGTATAGTCGAGCAGTACTTC. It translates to CATTGTGIVEQYF.

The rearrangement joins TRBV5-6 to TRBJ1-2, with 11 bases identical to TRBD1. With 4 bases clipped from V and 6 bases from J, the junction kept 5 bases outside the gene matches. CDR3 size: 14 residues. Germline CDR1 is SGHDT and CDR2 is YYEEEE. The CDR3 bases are TGTGCCAGCAGCAAGGACAGGGGGCTCGATGGCTACACCTTC. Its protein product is CASSKDRGLDGYTF. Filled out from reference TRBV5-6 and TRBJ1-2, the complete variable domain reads DAGVTQSPTHLIKTRGQQVTLRCSPKSGHDTVSWYQQALGQGPQFIFQYYEEEERQRGNFPDRFSGHQFPNYSSELNVNALLLGDSALYLCASSKDRGLDGYTFGSGTRLTVV.

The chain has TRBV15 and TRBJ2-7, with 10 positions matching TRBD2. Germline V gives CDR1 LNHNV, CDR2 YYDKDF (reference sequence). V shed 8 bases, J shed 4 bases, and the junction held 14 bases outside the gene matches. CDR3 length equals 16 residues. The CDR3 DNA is TGTGCCACCTCTCTTATAGCGGGGGGTAGTGTATACGAGCAGTACTTC. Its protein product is CATSLIAGGSVYEQYF.

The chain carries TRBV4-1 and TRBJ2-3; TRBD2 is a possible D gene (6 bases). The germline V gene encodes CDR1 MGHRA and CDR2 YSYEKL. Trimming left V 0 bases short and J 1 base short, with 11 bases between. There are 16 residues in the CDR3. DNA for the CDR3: TGCGCCAGCAGCCAAGAGGGGGGACTTCGCACAGATACGCAGTATTTT. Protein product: CASSQEGGLRTDTQYF.

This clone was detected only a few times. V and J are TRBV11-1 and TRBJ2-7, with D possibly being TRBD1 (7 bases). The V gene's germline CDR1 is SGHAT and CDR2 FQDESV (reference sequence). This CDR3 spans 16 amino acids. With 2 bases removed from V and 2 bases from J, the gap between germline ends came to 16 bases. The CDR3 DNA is TGTGCCAGCAGCTTACTGGCAGGGGGGTCCACCTACGAGCAGTACTTC. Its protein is CASSLLAGGSTYEQYF.

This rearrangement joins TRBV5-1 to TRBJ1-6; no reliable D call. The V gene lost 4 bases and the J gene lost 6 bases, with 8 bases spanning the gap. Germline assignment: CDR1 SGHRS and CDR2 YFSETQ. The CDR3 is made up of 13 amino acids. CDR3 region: CASSPRSNSPLHF. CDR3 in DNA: TGCGCCAGCAGCCCCCGGTCTAATTCACCCCTCCACTTT.

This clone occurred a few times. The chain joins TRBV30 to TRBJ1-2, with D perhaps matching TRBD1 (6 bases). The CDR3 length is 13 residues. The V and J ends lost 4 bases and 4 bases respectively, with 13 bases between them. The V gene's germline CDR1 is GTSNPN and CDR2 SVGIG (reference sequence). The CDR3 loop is CAWIGGHSYGYTF. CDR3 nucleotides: TGTGCCTGGATTGGGGGCCACTCCTATGGCTACACCTTC. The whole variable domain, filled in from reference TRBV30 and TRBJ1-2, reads SQTIHQWPATLVQPVGSPLSLECTVEGTSNPNLYWYRQAAGRGLQLLFYSVGIGQISSEVPQNLSASRPQDRQFILSSKKLLLSDSGFYLCAWIGGHSYGYTFGSGTRLTVV.

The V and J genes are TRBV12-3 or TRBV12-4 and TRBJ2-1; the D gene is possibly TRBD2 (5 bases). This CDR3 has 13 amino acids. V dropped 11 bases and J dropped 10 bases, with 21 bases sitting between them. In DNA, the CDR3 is TGTGCCCTCGCCCAGGACTCGTTCAAGGAGCAGTTCTTC. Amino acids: CALAQDSFKEQFF.

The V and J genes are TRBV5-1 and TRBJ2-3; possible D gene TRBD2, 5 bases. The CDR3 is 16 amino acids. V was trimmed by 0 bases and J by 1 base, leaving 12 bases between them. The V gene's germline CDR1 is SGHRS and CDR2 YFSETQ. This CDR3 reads CASSLALGIGTDTQYF. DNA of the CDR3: TGCGCCAGCAGCTTGGCACTAGGGATAGGCACAGATACGCAGTATTTT. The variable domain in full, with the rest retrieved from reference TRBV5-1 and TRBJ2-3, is KAGVTQTPRYLIKTRGQQVTLSCSPISGHRSVSWYQQTPGQGLQFLFEYFSETQRNKGNFPGRFSGRQFSNSRSEMNVSTLELGDSALYLCASSLALGIGTDTQYFGPGTRLTVL.

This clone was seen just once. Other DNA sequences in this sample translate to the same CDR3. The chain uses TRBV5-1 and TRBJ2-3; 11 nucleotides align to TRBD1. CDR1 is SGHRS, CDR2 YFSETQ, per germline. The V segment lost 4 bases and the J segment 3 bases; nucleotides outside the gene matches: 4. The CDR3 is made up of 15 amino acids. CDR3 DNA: TGCGCCAGCAGCCCCGGGACAGGGGGAACAGATACGCAGTATTTT. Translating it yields CASSPGTGGTDTQYF.

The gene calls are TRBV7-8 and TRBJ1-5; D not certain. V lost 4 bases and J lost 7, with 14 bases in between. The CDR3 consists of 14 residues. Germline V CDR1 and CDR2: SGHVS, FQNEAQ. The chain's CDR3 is CASSSSTNPQPQHF. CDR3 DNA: TGTGCCAGCAGCTCATCGACAAATCCCCAGCCCCAGCATTTT.

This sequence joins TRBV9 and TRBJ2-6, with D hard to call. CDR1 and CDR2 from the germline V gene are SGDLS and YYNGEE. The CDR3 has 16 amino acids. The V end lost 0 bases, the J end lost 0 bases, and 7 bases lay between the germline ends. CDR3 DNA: TGTGCCAGCAGCGTAGCGGGTAACTCTGGGGCCAACGTCCTGACTTTC. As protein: CASSVAGNSGANVLTF.

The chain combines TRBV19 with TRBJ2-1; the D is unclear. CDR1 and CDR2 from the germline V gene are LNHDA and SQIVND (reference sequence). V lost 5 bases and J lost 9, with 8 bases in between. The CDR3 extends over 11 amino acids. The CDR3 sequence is CASSLAGEQFF. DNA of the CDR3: TGTGCCAGTAGTCTGGCAGGTGAGCAGTTCTTC.

The CDR3 nucleotides read TGTGCCAGCAGCGCAGTGGGACTAGCGTCCTACGAGCAGTACTTC. As protein: CASSAVGLASYEQYF. The chain uses TRBV7-2 and TRBJ2-7; 10 bases line up with TRBD2. There are 15 residues in the CDR3. Germline trimming cut 5 bases from V and 1 base from J; bases unmatched to any gene: 5. Germline CDR1 and CDR2: SGHTA and FQGNSA.

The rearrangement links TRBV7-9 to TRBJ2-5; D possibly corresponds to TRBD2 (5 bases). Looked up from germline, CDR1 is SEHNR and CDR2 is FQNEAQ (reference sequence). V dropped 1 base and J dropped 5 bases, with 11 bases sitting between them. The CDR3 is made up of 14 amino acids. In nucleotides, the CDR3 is TGTGCCAGCAGCTTAGATCTAGCCACGGAGACCCAGTACTTC. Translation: CASSLDLATETQYF.

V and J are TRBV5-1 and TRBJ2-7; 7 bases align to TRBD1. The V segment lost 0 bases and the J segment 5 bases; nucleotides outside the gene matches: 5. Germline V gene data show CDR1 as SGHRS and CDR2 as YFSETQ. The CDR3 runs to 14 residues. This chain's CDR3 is CASSLGQGRDEQYF. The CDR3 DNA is TGCGCCAGCAGCTTGGGACAGGGAAGGGACGAGCAGTACTTC.

The DNA for the CDR3 is TGTGCCAGCAGTGAAGCGGTGGGGGCCACCGGGGAGCTGTTTTTT. Translating it yields CASSEAVGATGELFF. The rearrangement joins TRBV6-1 to TRBJ2-2; TRBD1 might be the D (6 bases). In germline, CDR1 is MNHNS, CDR2 SASEGT. This CDR3 contains 15 residues. Trimming stripped 0 bases from V and 4 bases from J, with 9 bases between.

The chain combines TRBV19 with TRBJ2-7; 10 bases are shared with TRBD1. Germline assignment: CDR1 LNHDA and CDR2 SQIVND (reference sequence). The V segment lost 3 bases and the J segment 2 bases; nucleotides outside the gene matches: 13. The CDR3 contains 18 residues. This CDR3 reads CASSIFTGTGALTYEQYF. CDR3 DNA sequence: TGTGCCAGTAGTATTTTTACCGGGACAGGGGCCCTCACCTACGAGCAGTACTTC. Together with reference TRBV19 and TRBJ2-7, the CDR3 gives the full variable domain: DGGITQSPKYLFRKEGQNVTLSCEQNLNHDAMYWYRQDPGQGLRLIYYSQIVNDFQKGDIAEGYSVSREKKESFPLTVTSAQKNPTAFYLCASSIFTGTGALTYEQYFGPGTRLTVT.

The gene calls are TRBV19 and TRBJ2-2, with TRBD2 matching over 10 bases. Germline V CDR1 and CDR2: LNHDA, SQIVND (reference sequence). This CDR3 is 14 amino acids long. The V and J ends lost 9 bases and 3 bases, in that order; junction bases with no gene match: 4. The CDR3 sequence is CASRTSGDTGELFF. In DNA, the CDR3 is TGTGCCAGCAGGACTAGCGGTGACACCGGGGAGCTGTTTTTT.

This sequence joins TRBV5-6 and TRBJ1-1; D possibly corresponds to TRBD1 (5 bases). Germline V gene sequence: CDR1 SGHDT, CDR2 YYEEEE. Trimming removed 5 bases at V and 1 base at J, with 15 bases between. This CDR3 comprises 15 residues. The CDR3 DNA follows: TGTGCCAGCAGGGAGGGACGTGAGGCGAACACTGAAGCTTTCTTT. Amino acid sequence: CASREGREANTEAFF.

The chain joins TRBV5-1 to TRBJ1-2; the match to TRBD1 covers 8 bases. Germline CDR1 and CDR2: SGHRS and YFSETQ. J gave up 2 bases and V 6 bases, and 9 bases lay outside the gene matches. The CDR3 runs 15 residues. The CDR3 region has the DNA TGCGCCAGCACATACAGCGGACAGGGAAACTATGGCTACACCTTC. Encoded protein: CASTYSGQGNYGYTF.

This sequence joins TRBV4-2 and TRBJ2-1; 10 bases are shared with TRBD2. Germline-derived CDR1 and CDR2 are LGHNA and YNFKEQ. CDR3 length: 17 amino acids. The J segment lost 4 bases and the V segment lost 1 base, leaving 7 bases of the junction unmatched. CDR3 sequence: CASSQATLAGGYNEQFF. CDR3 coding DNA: TGTGCCAGCAGCCAAGCCACCTTAGCGGGGGGTTACAATGAGCAGTTCTTC.

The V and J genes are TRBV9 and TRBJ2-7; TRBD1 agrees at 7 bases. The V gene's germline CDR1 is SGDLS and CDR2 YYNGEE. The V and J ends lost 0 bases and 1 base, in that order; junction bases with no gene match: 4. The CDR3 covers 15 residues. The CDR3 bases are TGTGCCAGCAGCGTAGACAGGGGAAGTTCCTACGAGCAGTACTTC. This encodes CASSVDRGSSYEQYF.

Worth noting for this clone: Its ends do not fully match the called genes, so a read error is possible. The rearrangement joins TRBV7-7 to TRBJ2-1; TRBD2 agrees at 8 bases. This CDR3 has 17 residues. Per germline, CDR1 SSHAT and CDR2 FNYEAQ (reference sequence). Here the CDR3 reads CASSLGMVAGGENEQFF. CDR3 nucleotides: TGTGCTAGCAGCTTAGGGATGGTGGCGGGGGGTGAAAATGAGCAGTTCTTC.

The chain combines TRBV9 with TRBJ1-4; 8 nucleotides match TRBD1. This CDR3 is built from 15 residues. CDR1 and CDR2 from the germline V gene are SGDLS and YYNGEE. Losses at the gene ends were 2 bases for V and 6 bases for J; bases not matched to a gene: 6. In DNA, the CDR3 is TGTGCCAGCAGCGTGCAGGGGGCTAGTTATGAAAAACTGTTTTTT. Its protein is CASSVQGASYEKLFF.

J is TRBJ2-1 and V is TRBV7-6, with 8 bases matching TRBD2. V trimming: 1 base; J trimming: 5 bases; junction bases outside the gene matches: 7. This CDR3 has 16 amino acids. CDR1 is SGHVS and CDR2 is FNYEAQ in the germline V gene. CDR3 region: CASSLVGAGVHNEQFF. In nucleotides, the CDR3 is TGTGCCAGCAGCTTAGTAGGAGCGGGGGTCCACAATGAGCAGTTCTTC. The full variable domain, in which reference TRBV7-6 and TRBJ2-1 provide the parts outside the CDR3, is GAGVSQSPRYKVTKRGQDVALRCDPISGHVSLYWYRQALGQGPEFLTYFNYEAQQDKSGLPNDRFSAERPEGSISTLTIQRTEQRDSAMYRCASSLVGAGVHNEQFFGPGTRLTVL.

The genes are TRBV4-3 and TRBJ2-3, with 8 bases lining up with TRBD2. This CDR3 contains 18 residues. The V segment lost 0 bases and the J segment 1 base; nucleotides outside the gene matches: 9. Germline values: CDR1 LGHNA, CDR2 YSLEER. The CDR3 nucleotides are TGCGCCAGCAGCCAAGATGTCCTCATGCGGGGGGGCACAGATACGCAGTATTTT. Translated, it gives CASSQDVLMRGGTDTQYF.

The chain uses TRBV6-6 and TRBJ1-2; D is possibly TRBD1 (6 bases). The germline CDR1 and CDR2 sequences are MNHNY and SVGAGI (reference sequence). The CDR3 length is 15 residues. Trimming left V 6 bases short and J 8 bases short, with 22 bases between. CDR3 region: CASSPGGGQQGGYTF. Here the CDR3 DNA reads TGTGCCAGCAGCCCTGGCGGGGGGCAACAGGGCGGCTACACCTTC.

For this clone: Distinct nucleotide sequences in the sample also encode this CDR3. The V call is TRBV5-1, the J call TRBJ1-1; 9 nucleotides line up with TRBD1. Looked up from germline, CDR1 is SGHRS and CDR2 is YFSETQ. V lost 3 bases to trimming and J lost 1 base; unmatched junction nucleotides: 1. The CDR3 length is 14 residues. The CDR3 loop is CASSWGQGNTEAFF. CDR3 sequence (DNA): TGCGCCAGCAGCTGGGGACAGGGGAACACTGAAGCTTTCTTT.